The rows below give T cell receptor beta chains drawn from one sample of a study of blood T cell repertoires in COVID-19. The data were produced by immunoSEQ multiplex PCR, yet TCRdb's version contains in-frame clones alone and is incomplete. The sample holds fewer than 300,000 clones, 75% to 95% seen once. The sample comprised PBMCs or T cells enriched from blood (not recorded which). Every receptor here comes from a woman in her 30s who had recovered from COVID-19. Each CDR3 is given with its conserved first and last residue. The D gene is left open where the match is weak. Clone size, where shown, is once, few, many, or a class for clones that have expanded.

V gene	clone size	D gene	J gene	CDR3 protein	CDR3 DNA
TRBV9	NA	NA	TRBJ2-7	CASSVGSGAGSYEQYF	TGTGCCAGCAGCGTAGGGAGCGGAGCAGGCTCCTACGAGCAGTACTTC
TRBV7-2	NA	NA	TRBJ2-3	CASSAGQIATDTQYF	TGTGCCAGCAGCGCCGGACAAATCGCCACAGATACGCAGTATTTT
TRBV5-1	NA	NA	TRBJ2-7	CASSFGQNLYEQYF	TGCGCCAGCAGCTTCGGACAGAACCTCTACGAGCAGTACTTC
TRBV5-5	NA	NA	TRBJ1-4	CASSLIPPGVNEKLFF	TGTGCCAGCAGCTTGATCCCACCAGGGGTTAATGAAAAACTGTTTTTT
TRBV13	NA	NA	TRBJ1-5	CASSHQGYNQPQHF	TGTGCCAGCAGCCATCAGGGGTACAATCAGCCCCAGCATTTT
TRBV5-4	NA	TRBD2	TRBJ2-7	CASSLGGAGGVYEQYF	TGTGCCAGCAGCTTAGGTGGAGCGGGAGGCGTCTACGAGCAGTACTTC
TRBV9	NA	NA	TRBJ2-7	CASSVGAQVNEQYF	TGTGCCAGCAGCGTAGGCGCACAGGTCAACGAGCAGTACTTC
TRBV7-2	NA	NA	TRBJ2-5	CASSLVPKQETQYF	TGTGCCAGCAGCTTAGTTCCAAAACAAGAGACCCAGTACTTC
TRBV18	NA	NA	TRBJ2-7	CASSPLQGGTSYEQYF	TGTGCCAGCTCACCATTACAGGGGGGGACCTCCTACGAGCAGTACTTC
TRBV7-9	NA	NA	TRBJ1-4	CASSWGGGTEKLFF	TGTGCCAGCAGCTGGGGCGGAGGGACTGAAAAACTGTTTTTT
TRBV4-1	many	TRBD1	TRBJ2-7	CASSPRTGTPYEQYF	TGCGCCAGCAGCCCCCGGACAGGTACCCCCTACGAGCAGTACTTC
TRBV7-8	once	TRBD1	TRBJ1-4	CASSWDRATPNEKLFF	TGTGCCAGCAGCTGGGACAGGGCCACTCCTAATGAAAAACTGTTTTTT